This is a list of T cell receptor beta chains from one sample in a study of blood T cell repertoires in COVID-19. Clones were read by immunoSEQ multiplex PCR, and TCRdb kept only the in-frame ones, dropping some. This sample has approximately 100,000 clones, with roughly four fifths found just once. What was sequenced was peripheral blood. These receptors were taken from a man older than 75 with COVID-19, enrolled during active disease. The CDR3 runs from the conserved cysteine through the conserved F or W.

V: TRBV28; CDR3: CASNLQGRETQYF
V: TRBV6-5; CDR3: CASSLQGVTPYEQYF
V: TRBV29-1; CDR3: CSVEGPLTTSGANVLTF
V: TRBV4-3; CDR3: CASSQDFQGSYNEQFF
V: TRBV5-6; CDR3: CASSLYSGFAKNIQYF
V: TRBV27; CDR3: CASRTGDNTEAFF
V: TRBV28; CDR3: CASSLSRRYNEKLFF
V: TRBV5-1; CDR3: CASSQGQGARREKLFF
V: TRBV7-3; CDR3: CASSLTGTGGNTGELFF
V: TRBV10-3; CDR3: CAILVVNHPPEFF
V: TRBV27; CDR3: CASSLDSRYEQYF
V: TRBV5-1; CDR3: CASSFTLAGVADTQYF
V: TRBV7-9; CDR3: CASSSTSTYYEQYF
V: TRBV19; CDR3: CASSISRGKEKLFF
V: TRBV6-1; CDR3: CASSEGADYGYTF
V: TRBV4-3; CDR3: CASSQAWLSGVYNEQFF
V: TRBV5-1; CDR3: CASSLGVGETNEKLFF
V: TRBV28; CDR3: CASSPGSTYEQYF
V: TRBV19; CDR3: CASSALRGAGNTIYF
V: TRBV12-3/TRBV12-4; CDR3: CASSPNYNEQFF
V: TRBV18; CDR3: CASSPTSAYNEQFF
V: TRBV4-3; CDR3: CASSHTGTSYEQYF
V: TRBV11-2; CDR3: CASSFYRDTEAFF
V: TRBV4-2; CDR3: CASSPGLAGGSSGANVLTF
V: TRBV15; CDR3: CATSREVRENTIYF
V: TRBV20-1; CDR3: CSAPDWETQYF
V: TRBV6-5; CDR3: CASSYDSSHSEQYF
V: TRBV7-9; CDR3: CASSKSAAGDTQYF
V: TRBV11-2; CDR3: CASSFGTSGYNEQFF
V: TRBV5-1; CDR3: CASSLTRTGGAESSNYGYTF
V: TRBV5-4; CDR3: CASSLAASGKYEQYF
V: TRBV3-1/TRBV3-2; CDR3: CASRPRADSYEQYF
V: TRBV27; CDR3: CASSLTVSAYNSPLHF
V: TRBV2; CDR3: CASSGLAGITDTQYF
V: TRBV3-1/TRBV3-2; CDR3: CASSSLSGELFF
V: TRBV12-3/TRBV12-4; CDR3: CASSLGPGTGAFF
V: TRBV2; CDR3: CASSDPWGGNYGYTF
V: TRBV7-3; CDR3: CASSPPGRGLCVDGYTF
V: TRBV4-1; CDR3: CASSHHPQRNNQETQYF
V: TRBV28; CDR3: CASSYRTGGHGYTF
V: TRBV14; CDR3: CASSPLDTWNTEAFF
V: TRBV28; CDR3: CASSLLGLAGNEQYF
V: TRBV2; CDR3: CASSPSQGATNEKLFF
V: TRBV14; CDR3: CASSPWTEETQYF
V: TRBV24-1; CDR3: CATSDETENSPLHF
V: TRBV18; CDR3: CASSRSDGVNEQFF
V: TRBV15; CDR3: CATSRVQGAAFF
V: TRBV7-2; CDR3: CASSFYGSTDTQYF
V: TRBV28; CDR3: CASSLFSTGSGNTIYF
V: TRBV6-2/TRBV6-3; CDR3: CASSYGQGDNYGYTF